Listed below are T cell receptor beta chains from one sample, sequenced in a study of blood T cell repertoires in COVID-19. Libraries were prepared by immunoSEQ multiplex PCR; TCRdb keeps only in-frame clonotypes and omits some of them. The data contain approximately 220,000 clones, about four fifths of them singletons. Material: peripheral blood. All receptors derive from a woman in her 50s with acute or convalescent COVID-19. Each CDR3 is given without its conserved first and last residue. Fields, in order: J gene, V gene, CDR3 protein.

J gene: TRBJ1-2
V gene: TRBV28
CDR3 protein: ASTTGGKGYT

J gene: TRBJ1-1
V gene: TRBV30
CDR3 protein: AWSTGGGTEAF

J gene: TRBJ1-1
V gene: TRBV6-2/TRBV6-3
CDR3 protein: ASSFLQGSMGTEAF

J gene: TRBJ1-5
V gene: TRBV2
CDR3 protein: ASSEQALLRQPQH

J gene: TRBJ2-1
V gene: TRBV27
CDR3 protein: ASSPPMGQGSYNEQF

J gene: TRBJ2-2
V gene: TRBV5-1
CDR3 protein: ASSLAGTGRLAGVFGELF

J gene: TRBJ2-5
V gene: TRBV6-5
CDR3 protein: ASSVQGIQETQY

J gene: TRBJ2-1
V gene: TRBV21-1
CDR3 protein: ASGRGPYNEQF

J gene: TRBJ1-2
V gene: TRBV3-1/TRBV3-2
CDR3 protein: ASSQASGDGYT

J gene: TRBJ2-1
V gene: TRBV6-6
CDR3 protein: ASSYTGYDEQF

J gene: TRBJ2-2
V gene: TRBV11-3
CDR3 protein: ASSHGGLSGELF

J gene: TRBJ2-2
V gene: TRBV27
CDR3 protein: ASSARGLAGGRTGELF

J gene: TRBJ2-1
V gene: TRBV19
CDR3 protein: ASSLVRDRANEQF

J gene: TRBJ1-3
V gene: TRBV24-1
CDR3 protein: ATSDSLNTIY

J gene: TRBJ2-6
V gene: TRBV5-1
CDR3 protein: ASSSYGAAYSGANVLT

J gene: TRBJ2-7
V gene: TRBV28
CDR3 protein: ASSLWGGRTYEQY

J gene: TRBJ2-5
V gene: TRBV4-1
CDR3 protein: ASSQVEHRETQY

J gene: TRBJ1-2
V gene: TRBV28
CDR3 protein: ATSDQGVGYGYT

J gene: TRBJ2-2
V gene: TRBV27
CDR3 protein: ASSFGSAGELF

J gene: TRBJ2-2
V gene: TRBV19
CDR3 protein: ASSTQREGLTRRAGELF

J gene: TRBJ2-1
V gene: TRBV29-1
CDR3 protein: SVEDSLLAGGLNEQF

J gene: TRBJ2-7
V gene: TRBV27
CDR3 protein: ASSVGTGSYEQY

J gene: TRBJ1-4
V gene: TRBV5-1
CDR3 protein: ASSPTGDEKLF

J gene: TRBJ2-5
V gene: TRBV7-8
CDR3 protein: ASSLGGLQETQY

J gene: TRBJ1-2
V gene: TRBV10-3
CDR3 protein: AISESGHSGGYT

J gene: TRBJ1-2
V gene: TRBV5-1
CDR3 protein: ASSLGDRNYGYT

J gene: TRBJ2-2
V gene: TRBV24-1
CDR3 protein: ATSDPGQGNTGELF

J gene: TRBJ1-2
V gene: TRBV7-9
CDR3 protein: ASSPDRADYT

J gene: TRBJ2-7
V gene: TRBV5-4
CDR3 protein: ASSLALGPQWPQY

J gene: TRBJ1-2
V gene: TRBV4-1
CDR3 protein: ASSQDLRGDYGYT

J gene: TRBJ2-1
V gene: TRBV29-1
CDR3 protein: SAGGVAGQEQF

J gene: TRBJ2-3
V gene: TRBV6-4
CDR3 protein: ASSEGLAGGPDTQY

J gene: TRBJ2-2
V gene: TRBV5-1
CDR3 protein: ASSFSRGGNTGELF

J gene: TRBJ1-3
V gene: TRBV5-8
CDR3 protein: ASSLRTASGNTIY

J gene: TRBJ2-2
V gene: TRBV5-6
CDR3 protein: ASSPTSPGELF

J gene: TRBJ1-1
V gene: TRBV4-2
CDR3 protein: ASSQEGQGTEAF

J gene: TRBJ2-2
V gene: TRBV27
CDR3 protein: ASSLSYQVPGELF

J gene: TRBJ1-4
V gene: TRBV2
CDR3 protein: ASRNNRDTNEKLF

J gene: TRBJ2-1
V gene: TRBV6-4
CDR3 protein: ASSEGGPYNEQF

J gene: TRBJ2-2
V gene: TRBV15
CDR3 protein: ASAIGGDTGELF

J gene: TRBJ2-2
V gene: TRBV24-1
CDR3 protein: ATRASGPGELF

J gene: TRBJ2-7
V gene: TRBV7-9
CDR3 protein: ASSRTSGTYEQY

J gene: TRBJ1-2
V gene: TRBV15
CDR3 protein: ATSEAGGPYGYT

J gene: TRBJ2-1
V gene: TRBV5-1
CDR3 protein: ASSFKGAEGNEQF

J gene: TRBJ1-3
V gene: TRBV2
CDR3 protein: ASSYLQGSGNTIY

J gene: TRBJ1-4
V gene: TRBV11-2
CDR3 protein: ASRPGKGATNEKLF

J gene: TRBJ1-4
V gene: TRBV28
CDR3 protein: ASSPSRTGAGNEKLF

J gene: TRBJ1-6
V gene: TRBV7-2
CDR3 protein: ASSSSSQGNSPLH

J gene: TRBJ1-5
V gene: TRBV5-1
CDR3 protein: ASSLETGGHQPQH

J gene: TRBJ2-5
V gene: TRBV4-1
CDR3 protein: ASSPNERTGETQY

J gene: TRBJ2-7
V gene: TRBV28
CDR3 protein: ASSLGSGRPRAEQY

J gene: TRBJ1-6
V gene: TRBV27
CDR3 protein: ASSPSKGAGSPLH

J gene: TRBJ1-4
V gene: TRBV10-2
CDR3 protein: ASSRQANEKLF